This T cell receptor (beta chain) emerged from a study of OX40 agonist ivuxolimab in advanced cancers. In the study overall: Mean age 60 years, range about 23 to 80; approximately 83% male. Three dose-escalation patients had partial responses: one with hepatocellular carcinoma and two with cutaneous melanoma.

Profiling relied on immunoSEQ multiplex PCR, and the TCRdb table lists in-frame clones only, not all of them. The table lists approximately 76,000 clones, 94% of them singletons. Germline loops: CDR1 MNHEY, CDR2 SVGAGI. The CDR3 runs 13 residues. The ends were cut back, 7 bases at V and 8 bases at J, with 17 bases in the middle. The sequencing used CD4+ or CD8+ T cells sorted from blood, collected in a trial of the OX40 agonist ivuxolimab. This sequence was found in an adult with an advanced solid tumor such as melanoma, head and neck, liver or kidney cancer. This sequence joins TRBV6-5 and TRBJ1-2; no reliable D call. The CDR3 DNA reads TGTGCCAGCACCGACCGCTTCCTTAGCGGCTACACCTTC. It specifies CASTDRFLSGYTF.